A selection of T cell receptor beta chains follows, all from one sample in a study of blood T cell repertoires in COVID-19. This table comes from immunoSEQ multiplex PCR, and its TCRdb copy is limited to in-frame clones, with some not included. The sample has tens of thousands of clones; under 90% are singletons. Specimen: peripheral blood. These receptors came from a man between 65 and 85 years old with active COVID-19. Each CDR3 is given with its conserved first and last residue. A D gene is named only where the DNA matches it firmly. Expanded clones are given a class, and other clones once, few, many or no size at all.

D gene,V gene,J gene,clone size,CDR3 DNA,CDR3 protein
-,TRBV5-1,TRBJ1-3,-,TGCGCCAGCAGCTTGGACTTGAGCTCTGGAAACACCATATATTTT,CASSLDLSSGNTIYF
TRBD1,TRBV6-5,TRBJ1-4,-,TGTGCCAGCAGTCTCACAGAGGACAGGGTCGAAAAACTGTTTTTT,CASSLTEDRVEKLFF
TRBD2,TRBV28,TRBJ2-3,-,TGTGCCAGCAGTAGAGCGGGGGCTAACATGGATACGCAGTATTTT,CASSRAGANMDTQYF
-,TRBV5-1,TRBJ2-1,-,TGCGCCAGCAGCTTGGCCGTGGGGGGGCGAGGAAATGAGCAGTTCTTC,CASSLAVGGRGNEQFF
TRBD1,TRBV10-3,TRBJ1-5,-,TGTGCCATCAGTGACGGACAGGGACGGAGCAATCAGCCCCAGCATTTT,CAISDGQGRSNQPQHF
TRBD1,TRBV5-1,TRBJ1-4,-,TGCGCCAGCAGCTTGGCCGGGACAGGGATAGGCTCTTTTGAAAAACTGTTTTTT,CASSLAGTGIGSFEKLFF
-,TRBV27,TRBJ2-5,-,TGTGCCAGCAGTTCACTGAATCGGGAGACCCAGTACTTC,CASSSLNRETQYF
TRBD2,TRBV9,TRBJ2-1,many,TGTGCCAGCAGGGTCAACCCTAGCGGGGGGGCCGATGAGCAGTTCTTC,CASRVNPSGGADEQFF
TRBD1,TRBV19,TRBJ1-4,-,TGTGCCAGTAGTTCGCGGACAGGGATTAACGAAAAACTGTTTTTT,CASSSRTGINEKLFF
-,TRBV6-2/TRBV6-3,TRBJ2-7,-,TGTGCCAGCAGTTACTCCGTGGGGGGGGCCCTACGCCTCGAGCAGTACTTC,CASSYSVGGALRLEQYF
-,TRBV7-8,TRBJ1-5,-,TGTGCCAGCAGCCCTCAGGGGTATAGCAATCAGCCCCAGCATTTT,CASSPQGYSNQPQHF
-,TRBV7-9,TRBJ1-4,-,TGTGCCAGCAGCTTAACTCGAAGAGCAACTAATGAAAAACTGTTTTTT,CASSLTRRATNEKLFF
-,TRBV5-4,TRBJ2-1,-,TGTGCCAGCAGCTTCCCGGGGAAGCAGCCCTACAATGAGCAGTTCTTC,CASSFPGKQPYNEQFF
TRBD2,TRBV15,TRBJ2-7,-,TGTGCCACCAGCAGAGCCGCGCTAGCGGGCGGAATACACTCCTACGAGCAGTACTTC,CATSRAALAGGIHSYEQYF
-,TRBV19,TRBJ1-5,-,TGTGCCAGTAGTATAGAAGAGGGTGGGAAGCCCCAGCATTTT,CASSIEEGGKPQHF
TRBD2,TRBV10-3,TRBJ2-7,-,TGTGCCATCAGTGATATGGGACTAGCGGGCAACTCCTACGAGCAGTACTTC,CAISDMGLAGNSYEQYF
-,TRBV7-9,TRBJ2-5,-,TGTGCCAGCGCCAAAGACGCGGTCAGAGAGACCCAGTACTTC,CASAKDAVRETQYF
TRBD1,TRBV30,TRBJ1-2,-,TGTGCCTGGAACAGGGGAGGCTATGGCTACACCTTC,CAWNRGGYGYTF
-,TRBV14,TRBJ2-4,-,TGTGCCAGCAGCCGCGGACAGCAGAAAAACATTCAGTACTTC,CASSRGQQKNIQYF
-,TRBV28,TRBJ1-1,-,TGTGCCAGCAGAGAAGGCGGGCGCACTGAAGCTTTCTTT,CASREGGRTEAFF
TRBD1,TRBV28,TRBJ2-7,-,TGTGCCAGCAGTCGAGGACAGGTTGGGTACGAGCAGTACTTC,CASSRGQVGYEQYF